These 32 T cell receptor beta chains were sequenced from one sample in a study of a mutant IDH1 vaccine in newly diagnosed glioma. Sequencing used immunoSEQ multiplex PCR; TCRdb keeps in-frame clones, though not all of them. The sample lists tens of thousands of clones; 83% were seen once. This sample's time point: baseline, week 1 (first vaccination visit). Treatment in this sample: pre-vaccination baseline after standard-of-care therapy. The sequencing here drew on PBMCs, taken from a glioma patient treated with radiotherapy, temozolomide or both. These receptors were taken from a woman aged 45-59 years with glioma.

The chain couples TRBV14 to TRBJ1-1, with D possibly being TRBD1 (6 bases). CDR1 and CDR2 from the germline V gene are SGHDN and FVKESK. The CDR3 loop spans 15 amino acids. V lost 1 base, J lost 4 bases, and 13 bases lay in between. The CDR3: CASSQAPQGSTEAFF. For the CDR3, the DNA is TGTGCCAGCAGCCAAGCCCCCCAGGGGTCCACTGAAGCTTTCTTT.

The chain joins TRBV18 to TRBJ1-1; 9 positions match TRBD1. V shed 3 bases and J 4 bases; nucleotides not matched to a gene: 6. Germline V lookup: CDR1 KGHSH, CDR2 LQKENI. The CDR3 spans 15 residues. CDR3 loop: CASSPVDRGGTEAFF. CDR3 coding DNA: TGTGCCAGCTCACCGGTGGACAGGGGAGGCACTGAAGCTTTCTTT. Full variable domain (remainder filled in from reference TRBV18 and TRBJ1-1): NAGVMQNPRHLVRRRGQEARLRCSPMKGHSHVYWYRQLPEEGLKFMVYLQKENIIDESGMPKERFSAEFPKEGPSILRIQQVVRGDSAAYFCASSPVDRGGTEAFFGQGTRLTVV.

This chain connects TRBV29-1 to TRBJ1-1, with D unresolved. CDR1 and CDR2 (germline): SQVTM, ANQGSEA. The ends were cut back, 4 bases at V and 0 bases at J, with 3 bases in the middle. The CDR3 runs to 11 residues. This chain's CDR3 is CSVAVNTEAFF. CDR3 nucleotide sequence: TGCAGCGTTGCGGTGAACACTGAAGCTTTCTTT.

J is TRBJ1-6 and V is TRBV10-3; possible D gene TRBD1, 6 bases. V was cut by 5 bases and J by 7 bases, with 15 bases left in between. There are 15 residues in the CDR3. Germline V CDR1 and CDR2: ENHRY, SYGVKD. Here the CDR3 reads CAISKMAGVNSPLHF. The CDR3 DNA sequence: TGTGCCATCAGTAAGATGGCAGGGGTCAATTCACCCCTCCACTTT.

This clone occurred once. The CDR3 DNA reads TGTGCCAGCAGCTCTCAGACAGCAAACTATGGCTACACCTTC. This encodes CASSSQTANYGYTF. The rearrangement joins TRBV5-4 to TRBJ1-2; TRBD1 might be the D (5 bases). The CDR3 is made up of 14 amino acids. The V gene lost 3 bases and the J gene lost 2 bases, with 11 bases spanning the gap. Per the germline V gene, CDR1 is SGHNT and CDR2 is YYREEE (reference sequence).

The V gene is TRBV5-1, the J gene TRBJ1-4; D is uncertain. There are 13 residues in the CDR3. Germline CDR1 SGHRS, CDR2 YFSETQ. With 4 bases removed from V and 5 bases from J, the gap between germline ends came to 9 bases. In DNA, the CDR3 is TGCGCCAGCAGCCCGTCCCCAAATGAAAAACTGTTTTTT. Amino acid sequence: CASSPSPNEKLFF.

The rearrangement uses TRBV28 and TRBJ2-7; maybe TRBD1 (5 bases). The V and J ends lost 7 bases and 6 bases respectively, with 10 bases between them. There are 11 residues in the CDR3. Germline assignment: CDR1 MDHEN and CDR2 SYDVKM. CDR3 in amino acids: CASTDRVEQYF. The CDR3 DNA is TGTGCCAGCACCGACAGAGTCGAGCAGTACTTC.

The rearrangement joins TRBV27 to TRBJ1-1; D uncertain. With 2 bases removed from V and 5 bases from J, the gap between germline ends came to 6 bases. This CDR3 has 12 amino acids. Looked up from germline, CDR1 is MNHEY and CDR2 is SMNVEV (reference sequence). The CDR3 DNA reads TGTGCCAGCAGTTTACGGGGTACTGAAGCTTTCTTT. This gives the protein CASSLRGTEAFF.

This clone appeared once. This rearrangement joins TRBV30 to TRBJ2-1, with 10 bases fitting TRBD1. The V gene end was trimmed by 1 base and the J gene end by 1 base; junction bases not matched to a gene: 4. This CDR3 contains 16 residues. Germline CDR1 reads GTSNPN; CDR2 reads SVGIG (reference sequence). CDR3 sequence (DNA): TGTGCCTGGAGTGGGAAGGACAGGGGGTCCTACAATGAGCAGTTCTTC. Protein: CAWSGKDRGSYNEQFF.

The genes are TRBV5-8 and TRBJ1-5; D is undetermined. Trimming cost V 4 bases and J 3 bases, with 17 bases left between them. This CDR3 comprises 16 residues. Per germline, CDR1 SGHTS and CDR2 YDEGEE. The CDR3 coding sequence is TGTGCCAGCAGCCCCGGACGGAAAGTCTCCAATCAGCCCCAGCATTTT. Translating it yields CASSPGRKVSNQPQHF.

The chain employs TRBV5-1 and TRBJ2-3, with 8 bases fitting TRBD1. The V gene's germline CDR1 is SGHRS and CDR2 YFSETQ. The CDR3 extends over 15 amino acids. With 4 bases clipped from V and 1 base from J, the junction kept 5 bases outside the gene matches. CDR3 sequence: CASSQGQVGTDTQYF. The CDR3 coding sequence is TGCGCCAGCAGCCAGGGACAGGTCGGCACAGATACGCAGTATTTT.

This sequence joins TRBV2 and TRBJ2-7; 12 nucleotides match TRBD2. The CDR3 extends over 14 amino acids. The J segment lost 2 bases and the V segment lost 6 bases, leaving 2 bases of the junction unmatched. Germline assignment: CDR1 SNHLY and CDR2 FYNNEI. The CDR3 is CASRRTSGAYEQYF. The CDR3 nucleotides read TGTGCCAGCAGAAGGACTAGCGGGGCCTACGAGCAGTACTTC.

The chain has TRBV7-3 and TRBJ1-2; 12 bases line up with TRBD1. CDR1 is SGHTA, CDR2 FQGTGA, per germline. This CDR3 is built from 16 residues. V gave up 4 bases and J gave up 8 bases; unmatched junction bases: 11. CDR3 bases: TGTGCCAGCAGCTCGACCCCCGGGACAGGGGGCAGCGGCTACACCTTC. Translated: CASSSTPGTGGSGYTF.

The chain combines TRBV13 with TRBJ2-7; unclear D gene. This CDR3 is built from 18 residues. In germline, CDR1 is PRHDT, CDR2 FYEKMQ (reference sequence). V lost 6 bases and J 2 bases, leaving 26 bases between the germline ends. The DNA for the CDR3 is TGTGCCAGCAGTTCCTTCGGCCCGCAGGCCCCGGCTACCTACGAGCAGTACTTC. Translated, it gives CASSSFGPQAPATYEQYF.

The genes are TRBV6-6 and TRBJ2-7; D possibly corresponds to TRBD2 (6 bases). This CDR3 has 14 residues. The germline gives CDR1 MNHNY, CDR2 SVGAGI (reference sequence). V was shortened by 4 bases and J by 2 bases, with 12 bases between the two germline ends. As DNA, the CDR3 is TGTGCCAGCAGTTCCGACGGGGGTCCCTACGAGCAGTACTTC. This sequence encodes CASSSDGGPYEQYF.

The CDR3 nucleotides read TGTGCCAGCAGTTACTCGAGGAGGGGAAACATTCAGTACTTC. Translated: CASSYSRRGNIQYF. The chain uses TRBV6-5 and TRBJ2-4, with D maybe TRBD2 (6 bases). There are 14 residues in the CDR3. The germline gives CDR1 MNHEY, CDR2 SVGAGI. The germline V and J ends were trimmed by 0 bases and 6 bases, with 9 bases remaining between them.

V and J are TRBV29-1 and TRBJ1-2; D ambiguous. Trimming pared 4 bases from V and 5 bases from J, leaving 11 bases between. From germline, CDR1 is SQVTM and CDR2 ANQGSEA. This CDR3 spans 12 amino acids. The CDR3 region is CSVGTPVYGYTF. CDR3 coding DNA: TGCAGCGTTGGAACCCCTGTATATGGCTACACCTTC.

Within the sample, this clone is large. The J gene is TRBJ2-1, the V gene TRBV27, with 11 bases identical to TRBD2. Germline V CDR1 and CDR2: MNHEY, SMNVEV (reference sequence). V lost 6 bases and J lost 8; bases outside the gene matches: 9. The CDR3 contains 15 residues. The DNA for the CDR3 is TGTGCCAGCAGCAAGGAGACTAGCGGGGTGTATGAGCAGTTCTTC. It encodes CASSKETSGVYEQFF.

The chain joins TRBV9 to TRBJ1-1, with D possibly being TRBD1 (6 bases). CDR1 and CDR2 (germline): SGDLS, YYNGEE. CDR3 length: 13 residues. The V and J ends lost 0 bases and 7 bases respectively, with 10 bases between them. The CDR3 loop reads CASSVGGGDEAFF. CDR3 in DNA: TGTGCCAGCAGCGTAGGAGGGGGGGATGAAGCTTTCTTT.

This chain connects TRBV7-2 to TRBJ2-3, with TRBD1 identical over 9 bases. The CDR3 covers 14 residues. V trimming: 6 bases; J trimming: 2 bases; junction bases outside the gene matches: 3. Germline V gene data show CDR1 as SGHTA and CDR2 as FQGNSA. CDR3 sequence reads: CASRRDRDTDTQYF. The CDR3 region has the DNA TGTGCCAGCAGACGGGACAGGGACACAGATACGCAGTATTTT.

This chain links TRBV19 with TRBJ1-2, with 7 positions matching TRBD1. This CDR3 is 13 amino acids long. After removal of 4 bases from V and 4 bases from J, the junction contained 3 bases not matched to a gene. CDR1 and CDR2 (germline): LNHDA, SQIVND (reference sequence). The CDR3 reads CASSSRDSYGYTF. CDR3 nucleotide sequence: TGTGCCAGTAGTAGCCGGGACAGCTATGGCTACACCTTC.

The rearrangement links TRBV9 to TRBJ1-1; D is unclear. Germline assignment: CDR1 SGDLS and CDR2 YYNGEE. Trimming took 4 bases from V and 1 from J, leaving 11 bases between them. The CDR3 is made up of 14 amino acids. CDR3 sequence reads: CASSPLPENTEAFF. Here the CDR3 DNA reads TGTGCCAGCAGCCCCCTTCCCGAGAACACTGAAGCTTTCTTT.

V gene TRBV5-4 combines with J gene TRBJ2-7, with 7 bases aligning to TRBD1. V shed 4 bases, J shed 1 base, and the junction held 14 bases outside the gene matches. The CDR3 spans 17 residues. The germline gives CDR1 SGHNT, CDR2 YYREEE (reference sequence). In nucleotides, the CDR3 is TGTGCCAGCAGCCCAGAATTTGCAGGGGGTACGTCCTACGAGCAGTACTTC. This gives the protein CASSPEFAGGTSYEQYF. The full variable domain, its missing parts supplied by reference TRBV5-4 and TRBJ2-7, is ETGVTQSPTHLIKTRGQQVTLRCSSQSGHNTVSWYQQALGQGPQFIFQYYREEENGRGNFPPRFSGLQFPNYSSELNVNALELDDSALYLCASSPEFAGGTSYEQYFGPGTRLTVT.

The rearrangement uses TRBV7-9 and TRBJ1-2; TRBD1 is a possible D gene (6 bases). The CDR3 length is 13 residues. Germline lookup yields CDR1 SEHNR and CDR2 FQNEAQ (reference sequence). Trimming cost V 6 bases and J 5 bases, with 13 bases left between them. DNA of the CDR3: TGTGCCAGCAGGCCACGACAGGAGTATGGCTACACCTTC. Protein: CASRPRQEYGYTF.

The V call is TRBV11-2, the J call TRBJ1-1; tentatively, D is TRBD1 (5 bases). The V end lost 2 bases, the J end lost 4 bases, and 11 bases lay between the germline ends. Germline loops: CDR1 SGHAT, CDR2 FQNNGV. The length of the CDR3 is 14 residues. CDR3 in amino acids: CASSLQGAATEAFF. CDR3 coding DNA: TGTGCCAGCAGCTTACAAGGGGCGGCCACTGAAGCTTTCTTT.

As DNA, the CDR3 is TGTGCCAGCAGCCAAGTAAGGACTACCAGCACAGATACGCAGTATTTT. Amino acids: CASSQVRTTSTDTQYF. The chain links TRBV14 to TRBJ2-3; D is perhaps TRBD2 (6 bases). Trimming shortened V by 1 base and J by 0 bases, and 11 bases separated the two germline ends. CDR3 length equals 16 residues. CDR1 SGHDN and CDR2 FVKESK come from the germline V gene.

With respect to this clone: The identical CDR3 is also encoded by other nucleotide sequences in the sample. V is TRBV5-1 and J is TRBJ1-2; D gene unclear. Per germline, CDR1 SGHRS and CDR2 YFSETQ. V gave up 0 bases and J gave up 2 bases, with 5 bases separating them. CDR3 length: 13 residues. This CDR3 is CASSLVGNYGYTF. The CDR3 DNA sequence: TGCGCCAGCAGCTTGGTAGGGAACTATGGCTACACCTTC. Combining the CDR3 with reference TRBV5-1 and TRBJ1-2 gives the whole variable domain KAGVTQTPRYLIKTRGQQVTLSCSPISGHRSVSWYQQTPGQGLQFLFEYFSETQRNKGNFPGRFSGRQFSNSRSEMNVSTLELGDSALYLCASSLVGNYGYTFGSGTRLTVV.

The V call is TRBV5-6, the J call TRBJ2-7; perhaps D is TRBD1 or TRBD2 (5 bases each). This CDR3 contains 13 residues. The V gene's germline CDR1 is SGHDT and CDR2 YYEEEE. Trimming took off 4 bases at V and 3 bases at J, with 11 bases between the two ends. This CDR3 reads CASSPGTNYEQYF. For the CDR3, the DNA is TGTGCCAGCAGCCCTGGGACGAACTACGAGCAGTACTTC. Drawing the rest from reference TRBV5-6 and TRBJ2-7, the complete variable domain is DAGVTQSPTHLIKTRGQQVTLRCSPKSGHDTVSWYQQALGQGPQFIFQYYEEEERQRGNFPDRFSGHQFPNYSSELNVNALLLGDSALYLCASSPGTNYEQYFGPGTRLTVT.

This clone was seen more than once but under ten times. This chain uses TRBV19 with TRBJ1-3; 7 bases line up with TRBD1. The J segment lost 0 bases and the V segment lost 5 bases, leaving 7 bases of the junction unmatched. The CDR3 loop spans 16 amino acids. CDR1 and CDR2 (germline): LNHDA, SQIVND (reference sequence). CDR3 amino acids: CASSGTAAFSGNTIYF. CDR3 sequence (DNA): TGTGCCAGTAGTGGGACAGCGGCGTTCTCTGGAAACACCATATATTTT.

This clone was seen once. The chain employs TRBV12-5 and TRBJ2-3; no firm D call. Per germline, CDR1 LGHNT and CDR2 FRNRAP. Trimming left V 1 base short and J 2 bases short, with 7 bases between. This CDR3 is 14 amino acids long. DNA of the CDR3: TGTGCTAGTGGTTTGGACAGACCCACAGATACGCAGTATTTT. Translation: CASGLDRPTDTQYF.

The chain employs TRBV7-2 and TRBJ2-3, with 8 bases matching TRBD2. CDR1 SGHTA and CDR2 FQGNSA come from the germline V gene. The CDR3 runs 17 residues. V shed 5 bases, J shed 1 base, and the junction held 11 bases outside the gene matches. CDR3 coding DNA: TGTGCCAGCAGCCGGAGAGGCGGGGGGAAAGGCACAGATACGCAGTATTTT. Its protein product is CASSRRGGGKGTDTQYF.

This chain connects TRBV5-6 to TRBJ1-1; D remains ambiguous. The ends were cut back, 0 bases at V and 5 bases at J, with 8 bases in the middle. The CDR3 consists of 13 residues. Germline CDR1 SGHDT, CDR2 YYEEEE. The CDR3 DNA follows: TGTGCCAGCAGCTTGGCCGTCCAGACTGAAGCTTTCTTT. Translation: CASSLAVQTEAFF.